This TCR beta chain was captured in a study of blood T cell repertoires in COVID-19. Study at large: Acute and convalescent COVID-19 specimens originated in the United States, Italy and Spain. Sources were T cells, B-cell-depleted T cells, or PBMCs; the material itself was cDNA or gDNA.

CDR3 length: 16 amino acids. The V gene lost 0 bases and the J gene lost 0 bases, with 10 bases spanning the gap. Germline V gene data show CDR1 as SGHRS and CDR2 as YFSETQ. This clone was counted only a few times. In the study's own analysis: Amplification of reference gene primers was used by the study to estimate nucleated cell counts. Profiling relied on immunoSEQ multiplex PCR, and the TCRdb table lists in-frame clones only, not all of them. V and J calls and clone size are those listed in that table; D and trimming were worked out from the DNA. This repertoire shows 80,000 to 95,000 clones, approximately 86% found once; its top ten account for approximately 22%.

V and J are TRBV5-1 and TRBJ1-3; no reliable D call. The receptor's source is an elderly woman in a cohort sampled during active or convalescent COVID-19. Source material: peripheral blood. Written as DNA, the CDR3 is TGCGCCAGCAGCTTGGTGGGCAGTATCTCTGGAAACACCATATATTTT. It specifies CASSLVGSISGNTIYF.